These 20 T cell receptor beta chains were sequenced from one sample in a study of blood T cell repertoires in COVID-19. The method was immunoSEQ multiplex PCR; TCRdb's version includes in-frame clones alone and lacks a portion of them. The table includes roughly 120,000 clones, about nine tenths detected once. Sequencing used peripheral blood. The receptors stem from a man between 65 and 85 years old who had recovered from COVID-19.

CDR3 amino acids: CASSYGQKDYSNQPQHF. In DNA, the CDR3 is TGTGCCAGCAGTTACGGACAGAAGGATTATAGCAATCAGCCCCAGCATTTT. J is TRBJ1-5 and V is TRBV6-2 or TRBV6-3; possible D gene TRBD1, 6 bases. Trimming shortened V by 2 bases and J by 0 bases, and 14 bases separated the two germline ends. Germline values: CDR1 MNHEY, CDR2 SVGEGT. The CDR3 loop spans 17 amino acids.

The J gene is TRBJ2-3, the V gene TRBV5-4, with a weak D call TRBD1 (5 bases). The CDR3 is made up of 14 amino acids. The ends were cut back, 1 base at V and 4 bases at J, with 10 bases in the middle. In germline, CDR1 is SGHNT, CDR2 YYREEE (reference sequence). The CDR3 nucleotides are TGTGCCAGCAGCTTGACAGGAATCGCAGATACGCAGTATTTT. Translation: CASSLTGIADTQYF. The full variable domain, its missing parts supplied by reference TRBV5-4 and TRBJ2-3, is ETGVTQSPTHLIKTRGQQVTLRCSSQSGHNTVSWYQQALGQGPQFIFQYYREEENGRGNFPPRFSGLQFPNYSSELNVNALELDDSALYLCASSLTGIADTQYFGPGTRLTVL.

The table lists this clone with a few counts. The V call is TRBV7-3, the J call TRBJ2-1; 13 nucleotides match TRBD2. The J segment lost 4 bases and the V segment lost 4 bases, leaving 4 bases of the junction unmatched. CDR1 and CDR2 from the germline V gene are SGHTA and FQGTGA. The CDR3 has 16 amino acids. CDR3 region: CASSSWTSGRYNEQFF. The CDR3 region has the DNA TGTGCCAGCAGCTCCTGGACTAGCGGGAGATACAATGAGCAGTTCTTC.

The genes are TRBV25-1 and TRBJ2-7; perhaps TRBD2 as D (6 bases). The CDR3 runs to 14 residues. With 4 bases removed from V and 5 bases from J, the gap between germline ends came to 15 bases. The germline V gene encodes CDR1 MGHDK and CDR2 SYGVNS. DNA for the CDR3: TGTGCCAGCAGTGTAACGGGAGAGGCACACGAGCAGTACTTC. This translates into CASSVTGEAHEQYF.

The chain joins TRBV5-1 to TRBJ2-2; 7 bases align to TRBD1. The CDR3 runs to 15 residues. After removal of 1 base from V and 3 bases from J, the junction contained 3 bases not matched to a gene. Germline V gene sequence: CDR1 SGHRS, CDR2 YFSETQ. CDR3 amino acids: CASSLSTGDTGELFF. The DNA of the CDR3 is TGCGCCAGCAGCTTGTCAACAGGGGACACCGGGGAGCTGTTTTTT.

V gene TRBV28 combines with J gene TRBJ2-5; 10 positions match TRBD1. Germline V gives CDR1 MDHEN, CDR2 SYDVKM. The junction had 8 bases not matched to a gene; V was cut back by 5 bases and J by 5 bases. CDR3 length: 15 residues. CDR3 in amino acids: CASSTHGQGVETQYF. The CDR3 DNA sequence: TGTGCCAGCAGTACACACGGACAGGGGGTTGAGACCCAGTACTTC. Supplemented by reference TRBV28 and TRBJ2-5, the full variable domain reads DVKVTQSSRYLVKRTGEKVFLECVQDMDHENMFWYRQDPGLGLRLIYFSYDVKMKEKGDIPEGYSVSREKKERFSLILESASTNQTSMYLCASSTHGQGVETQYFGPGTRLLVL.

V and J are TRBV15 and TRBJ1-2, with TRBD1 matching over 8 bases. Germline V gives CDR1 LNHNV, CDR2 YYDKDF (reference sequence). The CDR3 extends over 14 amino acids. The V and J ends lost 2 bases and 4 bases, in that order; junction bases with no gene match: 3. CDR3 region: CATSRLTGGYGYTF. As DNA, the CDR3 is TGTGCCACCAGCAGACTTACAGGGGGCTATGGCTACACCTTC. Together with reference TRBV15 and TRBJ1-2, the CDR3 gives the full variable domain: DAMVIQNPRYQVTQFGKPVTLSCSQTLNHNVMYWYQQKSSQAPKLLFHYYDKDFNNEADTPDNFQSRRPNTSFCFLDIRSPGLGDTAMYLCATSRLTGGYGYTFGSGTRLTVV.

The chain carries TRBV19 and TRBJ2-1; tentatively, D is TRBD2 (5 bases). Germline values: CDR1 LNHDA, CDR2 SQIVND (reference sequence). V lost 3 bases, J lost 10 bases, and 16 bases lay in between. This CDR3 spans 14 amino acids. This chain's CDR3 is CASSIGGPLREQFF. The CDR3 region has the DNA TGTGCCAGTAGTATCGGCGGGCCTTTAAGGGAGCAGTTCTTC.

Here the CDR3 DNA reads TGTGCCAGCAGCCAAAGCCCCGGACGGGACAGTCAATCTGAAGCTTTCTTT. This encodes CASSQSPGRDSQSEAFF. The chain is built from TRBV4-2 and TRBJ1-1; 7 positions agree with TRBD1. The germline CDR1 and CDR2 sequences are LGHNA and YNFKEQ. The J segment lost 6 bases and the V segment lost 2 bases, leaving 15 bases of the junction unmatched. The CDR3 is made up of 17 amino acids.

The gene calls are TRBV3-1 (or the pseudogene TRBV3-2) and TRBJ2-3; 8 nucleotides match TRBD2. Trimming cost V 4 bases and J 2 bases; bases outside gene matches: 5. The CDR3 is 15 amino acids. Germline assignment: CDR1 LGHDT and CDR2 YNNKEL (reference sequence). In nucleotides, the CDR3 is TGTGCCAGCAGCCCGTGGACTAGCCTCACAGATACGCAGTATTTT. Protein: CASSPWTSLTDTQYF.

The V call is TRBV29-1, the J call TRBJ1-2, with D perhaps TRBD1 (5 bases). Germline V lookup: CDR1 SQVTM, CDR2 ANQGSEA. The CDR3 is made up of 12 amino acids. The V and J ends lost 5 bases and 4 bases respectively, with 11 bases between them. DNA of the CDR3: TGCAGCGTTCTCCGGGGGTCCTATGGCTACACCTTC. It is translated as CSVLRGSYGYTF. The whole variable domain, remainder taken from reference TRBV29-1 and TRBJ1-2, is SAVISQKPSRDICQRGTSLTIQCQVDSQVTMMFWYRQQPGQSLTLIATANQGSEATYESGFVIDKFPISRPNLTFSTLTVSNMSPEDSSIYLCSVLRGSYGYTFGSGTRLTVV.

The chain has TRBV19 and TRBJ2-3; TRBD2 aligns across 7 bases. V dropped 7 bases and J dropped 1; count of bases not matched to a gene: 8. The CDR3 spans 15 residues. Looked up from germline, CDR1 is LNHDA and CDR2 is SQIVND (reference sequence). CDR3 bases: TGTGCCAGTATGACTCGGGAGGCCGGCACAGATACGCAGTATTTT. Protein: CASMTREAGTDTQYF. Looking up the rest from reference TRBV19 and TRBJ2-3 gives the full variable domain: DGGITQSPKYLFRKEGQNVTLSCEQNLNHDAMYWYRQDPGQGLRLIYYSQIVNDFQKGDIAEGYSVSREKKESFPLTVTSAQKNPTAFYLCASMTREAGTDTQYFGPGTRLTVL.

The genes are TRBV10-3 and TRBJ1-3; D perhaps matches TRBD1 (6 bases). Trimming removed 0 bases from V and 5 bases from J, with 11 bases in between. There are 15 residues in the CDR3. Germline CDR1 and CDR2: ENHRY and SYGVKD. CDR3 protein: CAISESTGFRNTIYF. The CDR3 DNA reads as TGTGCCATCAGTGAGTCGACAGGTTTTCGAAACACCATATATTTT.

The chain recombines TRBV9 with TRBJ2-3; 8 bases match TRBD2. The junction had 4 bases not matched to a gene; V was cut back by 0 bases and J by 1 base. This CDR3 has 16 residues. The germline V gene encodes CDR1 SGDLS and CDR2 YYNGEE. CDR3 nucleotide sequence: TGTGCCAGCAGCGTAGGTAAACTAGCGGGCACAGATACGCAGTATTTT. This codes for CASSVGKLAGTDTQYF. Combining the CDR3 with reference TRBV9 and TRBJ2-3 gives the whole variable domain DSGVTQTPKHLITATGQRVTLRCSPRSGDLSVYWYQQSLDQGLQFLIQYYNGEERAKGNILERFSAQQFPDLHSELNLSSLELGDSALYFCASSVGKLAGTDTQYFGPGTRLTVL.

Concerning this clone itself: This may arise from a read error, as a much more abundant clone is one base away. Other nucleotide sequences in the sample specify the same CDR3. The chain employs TRBV7-3 and TRBJ2-7, with 12 bases that match TRBD2. The CDR3 length is 14 residues. V lost 5 bases to trimming and J lost 2 bases; unmatched junction nucleotides: 1. Germline CDR1 is SGHTA and CDR2 is FQGTGA. The CDR3 DNA sequence: TGTGCCAGCAGCCTAGCGGGGGGGCCCTACGAGCAGTACTTC. Translation gives CASSLAGGPYEQYF.

V and J are TRBV5-1 and TRBJ1-3; unclear D gene. The CDR3 totals 16 residues. V was pared by 1 base and J by 0 bases, with 11 bases between. Germline values: CDR1 SGHRS, CDR2 YFSETQ. CDR3 sequence: CASSLSGTYSGNTIYF. CDR3 DNA sequence: TGCGCCAGCAGCTTGTCGGGAACATACTCTGGAAACACCATATATTTT. Supplemented by reference TRBV5-1 and TRBJ1-3, the full variable domain reads KAGVTQTPRYLIKTRGQQVTLSCSPISGHRSVSWYQQTPGQGLQFLFEYFSETQRNKGNFPGRFSGRQFSNSRSEMNVSTLELGDSALYLCASSLSGTYSGNTIYFGEGSWLTVV.

The V and J genes are TRBV14 and TRBJ1-1; D gene ambiguous. Trimming removed 5 bases from V and 3 bases from J, with 7 bases in between. The CDR3 is made up of 12 amino acids. Germline V gene lookup returns CDR1 SGHDN and CDR2 FVKESK. CDR3 loop: CASSLQYTEAFF. The DNA for the CDR3 is TGTGCCAGCAGCTTACAATACACTGAAGCTTTCTTT.

The CDR3: CASSHDSYSNQPQHF. CDR3 coding DNA: TGTGCCAGCAGCCACGACAGCTATAGCAATCAGCCCCAGCATTTT. The V call is TRBV7-2, the J call TRBJ1-5, with a tentative D call TRBD1 (5 bases). This CDR3 is 15 amino acids long. The germline gives CDR1 SGHTA, CDR2 FQGNSA. V shed 5 bases and J shed 0 bases, with 11 bases lying between them.

The chain employs TRBV6-5 and TRBJ2-3, with 7 bases fitting TRBD1. The J segment lost 0 bases and the V segment lost 6 bases, leaving 0 bases of the junction unmatched. The CDR3 extends over 13 amino acids. Germline-derived CDR1 and CDR2 are MNHEY and SVGAGI. In DNA form, the CDR3 reads TGTGCCAGCAGAGGGGGCAGCACAGATACGCAGTATTTT. Protein sequence: CASRGGSTDTQYF.

The V call is TRBV10-3, the J call TRBJ2-7; 9 bases match TRBD1. V trimming: 7 bases; J trimming: 5 bases; junction bases outside the gene matches: 9. The V gene's germline CDR1 is ENHRY and CDR2 SYGVKD. The CDR3 covers 14 residues. The CDR3 nucleotides are TGTGCCATCACCGGACAGGGGATGGAGGACGAGCAGTACTTC. Protein sequence: CAITGQGMEDEQYF.